The entry below gives a single T cell receptor beta chain sequence along with its context. The antigen is not known. The data were obtained in a study of blood T cells in healthy people across ages. Across the study: Capturing about one barcoded beta molecule per two T cells was achieved by template switching.

Study-wide results and limits: Estimated diversity that came from one million T cells was considered an underestimate.

V lost 5 bases to trimming and J lost 0 bases; unmatched junction nucleotides: 4. The CDR3 consists of 15 residues. The germline V gene has CDR1 SGHTA and CDR2 FQGNSA. A second PCR, run for roughly 7 to 11 cycles, used a sample-barcoded 5' primer plus a J-beta primer mix. Each TCR beta cDNA got a 12-nucleotide random molecular identifier. TCRdb reprocessed the 5' RACE reads with MiXCR, giving one entry per CDR3 protein. The sample has some 1.7 million distinct CDR3 sequences, roughly 30% seen once. This rearrangement joins TRBV7-2 to TRBJ1-3; 7 bases align to TRBD1. Sequencing was done on a sample of blood. The source is a woman in her 30s in good health. Here the CDR3 reads CASSDRQGSGNTIYF. The CDR3 coding sequence is TGTGCCAGCAGCGATCGACAGGGCTCTGGAAACACCATATATTTT.